The 5 T cell receptor beta chains in this list originate from one sample, sequenced in a study of blood T cell repertoires in COVID-19. Data came from immunoSEQ multiplex PCR; TCRdb stores just in-frame clones and leaves some out. The sample has 160,000 or so clones; 80% are singletons. Sequenced input: peripheral blood. The receptor set was obtained from a man aged 55 to 70 with acute or convalescent COVID-19.

CDR3 sequence: CASSPPSRGSYEQYF. The CDR3 DNA reads TGTGCCAGCTCACCCCCCAGTAGGGGTTCCTACGAGCAGTACTTC. This rearrangement joins TRBV18 to TRBJ2-7; TRBD1 might be the D (5 bases). The V end lost 3 bases, the J end lost 1 base, and 13 bases lay between the germline ends. The CDR3 consists of 15 residues. The germline V gene encodes CDR1 KGHSH and CDR2 LQKENI.

CDR3 sequence reads: CATSDSSRRQHF. The CDR3 region has the DNA TGTGCCACCAGTGATTCCTCGCGGCGCCAGCATTTT. The chain combines TRBV24-1 with TRBJ1-5; D call uncertain. This CDR3 region has 12 residues. Germline CDR1 is KGHDR and CDR2 is SFDVKD. V was clipped by 2 bases and J by 12 bases, with 10 bases between them.

The chain recombines TRBV19 with TRBJ2-7; tentatively, D is TRBD1 (6 bases). Trimming shortened V by 3 bases and J by 3 bases, and 15 bases separated the two germline ends. This CDR3 has 15 amino acids. The germline V gene encodes CDR1 LNHDA and CDR2 SQIVND (reference sequence). DNA of the CDR3: TGTGCCAGTAGTATTGGACAGTCCCTTAGCTACGAGCAGTACTTC. Its protein is CASSIGQSLSYEQYF. Drawing the rest from reference TRBV19 and TRBJ2-7, the complete variable domain is DGGITQSPKYLFRKEGQNVTLSCEQNLNHDAMYWYRQDPGQGLRLIYYSQIVNDFQKGDIAEGYSVSREKKESFPLTVTSAQKNPTAFYLCASSIGQSLSYEQYFGPGTRLTVT.

The V call is TRBV5-1, the J call TRBJ2-3, with D possibly being TRBD2 (6 bases). The CDR3 sequence is 14 residues long. V shed 4 bases and J shed 1 base, with 10 bases lying between them. Germline-derived CDR1 and CDR2 are SGHRS and YFSETQ. CDR3 protein: CASSPGTGTDTQYF. The CDR3 bases are TGCGCCAGCAGCCCCGGGACTGGCACAGATACGCAGTATTTT.

The CDR3 protein is CASSLSRETQYF. The CDR3 nucleotides read TGTGCCAGCAGCCTCTCGAGAGAGACCCAGTACTTC. The rearrangement joins TRBV3-1 (or the pseudogene TRBV3-2) to TRBJ2-5; D gene uncertain. The germline V gene encodes CDR1 LGHDT and CDR2 YNNKEL (reference sequence). Trimming took off 4 bases at V and 4 bases at J, with 7 bases between the two ends. The CDR3 is 12 amino acids.